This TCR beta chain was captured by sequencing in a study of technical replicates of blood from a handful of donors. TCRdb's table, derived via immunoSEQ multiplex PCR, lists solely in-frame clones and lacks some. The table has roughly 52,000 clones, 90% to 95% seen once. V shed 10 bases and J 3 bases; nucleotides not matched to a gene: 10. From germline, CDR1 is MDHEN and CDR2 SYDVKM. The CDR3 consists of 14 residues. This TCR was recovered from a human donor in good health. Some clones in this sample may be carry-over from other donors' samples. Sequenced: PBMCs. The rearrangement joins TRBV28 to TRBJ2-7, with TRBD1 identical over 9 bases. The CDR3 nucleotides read TGTGCCACAGGGGAAGGACAGGGGAACTACGAGCAGTACTTC. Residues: CATGEGQGNYEQYF.